This T cell receptor (beta chain) stems from a study of cytomegalovirus exposure and HLA in healthy donors. Study-level information: In an earlier analysis, 117 million unique TCR beta sequences were found from about 180 million T cells.

The CDR3 is 15 residues long. Trimming removed 3 bases at V and 8 bases at J, with 19 bases between. CDR1 LGHNA and CDR2 YSLEER come from the germline V gene. The study ran its PCR with 60 Vbeta and 13 Jbeta primers. This table comes from immunoSEQ multiplex PCR, and its TCRdb copy is limited to in-frame clones, with some not included. The table lists about 98,000 clones, about four fifths of them singletons, with roughly 8.3% in the top ten. Study results and limitations: Judged likely to be a sequencing artifact was a cluster of highly shared sequence variants. HLA alleles showed associations with approximately 15,000 TCR beta sequences in a later analysis, at a 0.05 false discovery rate.

Turning to this clone: The antigen is undetermined.

The sequence came from a human donor in good health. What was sequenced was PBMCs. This chain joins TRBV4-3 and TRBJ1-2; D unclear. The CDR3 spells CASSQTGSLNGGYTF. As DNA, the CDR3 is TGCGCCAGCAGCCAGACGGGAAGCCTCAATGGGGGCTACACCTTC.